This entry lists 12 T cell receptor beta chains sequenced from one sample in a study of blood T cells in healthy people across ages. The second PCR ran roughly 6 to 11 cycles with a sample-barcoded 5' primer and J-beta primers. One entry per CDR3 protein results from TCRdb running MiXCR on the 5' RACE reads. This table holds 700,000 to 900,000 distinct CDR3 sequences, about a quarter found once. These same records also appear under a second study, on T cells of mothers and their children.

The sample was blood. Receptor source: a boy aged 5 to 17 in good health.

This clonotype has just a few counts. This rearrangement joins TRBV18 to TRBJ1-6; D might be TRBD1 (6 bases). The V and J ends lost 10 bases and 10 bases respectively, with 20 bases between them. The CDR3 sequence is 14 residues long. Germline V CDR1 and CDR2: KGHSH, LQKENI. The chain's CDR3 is CATRPGTKESPLHF. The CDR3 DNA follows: TGTGCCACCCGGCCTGGGACAAAAGAGTCACCCCTCCACTTT.

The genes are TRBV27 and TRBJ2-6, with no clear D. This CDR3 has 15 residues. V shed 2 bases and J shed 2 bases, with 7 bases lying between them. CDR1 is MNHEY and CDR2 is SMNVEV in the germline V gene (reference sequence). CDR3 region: CASSLRVTGANVLTF. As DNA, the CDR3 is TGTGCCAGCAGTTTAAGGGTCACTGGGGCCAACGTCCTGACTTTC. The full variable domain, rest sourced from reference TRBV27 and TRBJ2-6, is EAQVTQNPRYLITVTGKKLTVTCSQNMNHEYMSWYRQDPGLGLRQIYYSMNVEVTDKGDVPEGYKVSRKEKRNFPLILESPSPNQTSLYFCASSLRVTGANVLTFGAGSRLTVL.

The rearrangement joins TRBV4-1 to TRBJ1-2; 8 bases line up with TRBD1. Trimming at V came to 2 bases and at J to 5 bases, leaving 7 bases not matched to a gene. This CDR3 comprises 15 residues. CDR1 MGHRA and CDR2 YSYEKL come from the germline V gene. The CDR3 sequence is CASSQPTGETYGYTF. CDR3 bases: TGCGCCAGCAGCCAACCGACAGGGGAAACTTATGGCTACACCTTC.

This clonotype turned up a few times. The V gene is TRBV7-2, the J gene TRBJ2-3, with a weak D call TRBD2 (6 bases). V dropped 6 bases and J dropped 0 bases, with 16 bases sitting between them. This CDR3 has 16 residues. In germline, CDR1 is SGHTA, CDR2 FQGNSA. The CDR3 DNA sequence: TGTGCCAGCAGACCCGATCTAGCGACCAGCACAGATACGCAGTATTTT. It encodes CASRPDLATSTDTQYF.

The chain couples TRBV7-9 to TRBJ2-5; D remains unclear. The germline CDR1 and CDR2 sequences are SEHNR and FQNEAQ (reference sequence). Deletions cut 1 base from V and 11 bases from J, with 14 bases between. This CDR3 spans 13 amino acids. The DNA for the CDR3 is TGTGCCAGCAGCTTAGGCGCCCCGCTTGAGCAGTACTTC. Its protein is CASSLGAPLEQYF.

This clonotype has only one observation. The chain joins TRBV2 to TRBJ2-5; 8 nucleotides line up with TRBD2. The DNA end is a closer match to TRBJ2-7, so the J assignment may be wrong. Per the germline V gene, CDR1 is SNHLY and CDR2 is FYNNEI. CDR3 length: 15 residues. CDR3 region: CASSVSGAYSYEQYF. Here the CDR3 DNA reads TGTGCCAGCAGCGTTAGCGGGGCCTATTCCTACGAGCAGTACTTC.

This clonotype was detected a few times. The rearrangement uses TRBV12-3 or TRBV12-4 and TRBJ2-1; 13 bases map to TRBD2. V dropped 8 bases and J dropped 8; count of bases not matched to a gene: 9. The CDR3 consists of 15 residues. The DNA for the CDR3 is TGTGCCAGCCGCTCCACTAGCGGGGGGGGCGATGAGCAGTTCTTC. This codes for CASRSTSGGGDEQFF.

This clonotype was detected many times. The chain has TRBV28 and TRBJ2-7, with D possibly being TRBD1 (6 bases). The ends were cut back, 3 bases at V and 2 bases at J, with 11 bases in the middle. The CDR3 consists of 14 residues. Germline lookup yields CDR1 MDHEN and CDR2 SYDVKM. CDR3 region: CASSFPDSPYEQYF. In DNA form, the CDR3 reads TGTGCCAGCAGTTTCCCGGACAGCCCCTACGAGCAGTACTTC.

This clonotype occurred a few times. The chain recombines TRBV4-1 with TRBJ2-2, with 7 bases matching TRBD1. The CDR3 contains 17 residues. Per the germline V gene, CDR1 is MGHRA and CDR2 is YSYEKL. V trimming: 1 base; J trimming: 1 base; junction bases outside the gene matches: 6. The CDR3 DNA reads TGCGCCAGCAGCCAAGTCCCGGGACAGATGAACACCGGGGAGCTGTTTTTT. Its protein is CASSQVPGQMNTGELFF.

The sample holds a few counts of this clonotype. For the CDR3, the DNA is TGTGCTAGTGGTTTGGTCTTAACAGTGAGCACTGAAGCTTTCTTT. Its protein product is CASGLVLTVSTEAFF. The V and J genes are TRBV12-5 and TRBJ1-1, with no clear D. The CDR3 length is 15 residues. Per germline, CDR1 LGHNT and CDR2 FRNRAP. V lost 0 bases and J lost 4, with 12 bases in between. Combining the CDR3 with reference TRBV12-5 and TRBJ1-1 gives the whole variable domain DARVTQTPRHKVTEMGQEVTMRCQPILGHNTVFWYRQTMMQGLELLAYFRNRAPLDDSGMPKDRFSAEMPDATLATLKIQPSEPRDSAVYFCASGLVLTVSTEAFFGQGTRLTVV.

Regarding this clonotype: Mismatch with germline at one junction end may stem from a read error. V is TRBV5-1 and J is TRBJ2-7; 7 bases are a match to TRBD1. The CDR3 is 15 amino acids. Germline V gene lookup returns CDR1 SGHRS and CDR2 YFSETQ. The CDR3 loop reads CASSLGQLPSYEQCF. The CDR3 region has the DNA TGCGCCAGCAGCCTGGGACAGTTGCCATCCTACGAGCAGTGCTTC.

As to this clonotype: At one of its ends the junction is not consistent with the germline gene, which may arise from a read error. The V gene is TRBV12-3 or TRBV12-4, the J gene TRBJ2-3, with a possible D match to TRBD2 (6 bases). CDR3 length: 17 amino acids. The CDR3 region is CASSPGPASVRGDMQYF. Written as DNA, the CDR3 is TGTGCCAGCAGTCCCGGCCCGGCTAGCGTGAGAGGAGATATGCAGTATTTT.